The 17 T cell receptor beta chains given below trace back to one sample, sequenced in a study of T cell repertoires in cytomegalovirus infection. TCRdb fed the reads into MiXCR, producing one record per CDR3 protein. The table lists under 350,000 distinct CDR3 sequences, approximately 10% of them singletons. Sequenced input: PBMCs. These receptors came from a human donor in good health (CMV status not recorded). Some clones in this sample may be carry-over from other donors' samples.

This clonotype was recorded at least ten times. CDR3 in amino acids: CASSLALNNEQFF. The CDR3 nucleotides are TGTGCCAGCAGCTTAGCGCTTAACAATGAGCAGTTCTTC. V and J are TRBV7-6 and TRBJ2-1; D remains unclear. The CDR3 is made up of 13 amino acids. Per germline, CDR1 SGHVS and CDR2 FNYEAQ. Between the trimmed V and J ends, which lost 0 bases and 5 bases, there was a span of 5 bases.

The V call is TRBV20-1, the J call TRBJ2-6; 7 nucleotides agree with TRBD1. The CDR3 consists of 18 residues. With V trimmed by 0 bases and J by 0 bases, 8 bases remained unmatched. The V gene's germline CDR1 is DFQATT and CDR2 SNEGSKA (reference sequence). The CDR3 sequence: CSARDYRGSTSGANVLTF. The CDR3 coding sequence is TGCAGTGCTAGAGATTACAGGGGTTCTACCTCTGGGGCCAACGTCCTGACTTTC.

This clonotype was seen repeatedly, ten times or more. V gene TRBV7-9 combines with J gene TRBJ2-2; the D call may be TRBD1 or TRBD2 (5 bases each). The CDR3 sequence is 15 residues long. Looked up from germline, CDR1 is SEHNR and CDR2 is FQNEAQ (reference sequence). Trimming took off 3 bases at V and 6 bases at J, with 14 bases between the two ends. The CDR3 DNA follows: TGTGCCAGCAGCTTCCGTGCGGGCAGGGCCGGGGAGCTGTTTTTT. Encoded protein: CASSFRAGRAGELFF.

This clonotype turned up a few times. V gene TRBV29-1 combines with J gene TRBJ2-3, with D uncertain. Trimming stripped 3 bases from V and 1 base from J, with 5 bases between. This CDR3 is 12 amino acids long. Per germline, CDR1 SQVTM and CDR2 ANQGSEA. In nucleotides, the CDR3 is TGCAGCGTTGATGAGGGCACAGATACGCAGTATTTT. Translating it yields CSVDEGTDTQYF.

This clonotype was observed many times. As DNA, the CDR3 is TGTGCCAGCAGTGGTGGAGGGACACGAGGCTACACCTTC. Translation: CASSGGGTRGYTF. The rearrangement joins TRBV2 to TRBJ1-2, with a possible D match to TRBD1 (6 bases). The CDR3 spans 13 residues. V lost 4 bases, J lost 8 bases, and 14 bases lay in between. CDR1 is SNHLY, CDR2 FYNNEI, per germline.

Many counts were recorded for this clonotype. This chain links TRBV6-2 or TRBV6-3 with TRBJ2-3; D tentatively reads TRBD1 or TRBD2 (5 bases each). Trimming cost V 6 bases and J 0 bases, with 7 bases left between them. Germline CDR1 and CDR2: MNHEY and SVGEGT. The CDR3 runs 13 residues. The CDR3 reads CASRRDSTDTQYF. The CDR3 region has the DNA TGTGCCAGCAGGAGGGACAGCACAGATACGCAGTATTTT.

In its sample, this clonotype was seen many times. The chain recombines TRBV7-2 with TRBJ1-1; 7 bases match TRBD1. Unmatched junction bases numbered 2, after V lost 4 bases and J lost 0 bases. Germline CDR1 SGHTA, CDR2 FQGNSA. CDR3 length equals 14 residues. The CDR3 DNA is TGTGCCAGCAGCTCGACAGGGCTGAACACTGAAGCTTTCTTT. This translates into CASSSTGLNTEAFF. Full variable domain (rest looked up from reference TRBV7-2 and TRBJ1-1): GAGVSQSPSNKVTEKGKDVELRCDPISGHTALYWYRQSLGQGLEFLIYFQGNSAPDKSGLPSDRFSAERTGGSVSTLTIQRTQQEDSAVYLCASSSTGLNTEAFFGQGTRLTVV.

This clonotype was observed at least ten times. The chain couples TRBV7-3 to TRBJ2-2, with TRBD2 matching over 8 bases. The CDR3 contains 17 residues. The V gene end was trimmed by 1 base and the J gene end by 5 bases; junction bases not matched to a gene: 9. Looked up from germline, CDR1 is SGHTA and CDR2 is FQGTGA. CDR3: CASSLIPGGAKTGELFF. The CDR3, as DNA: TGTGCCAGCAGCTTAATACCCGGGGGGGCCAAAACCGGGGAGCTGTTTTTT. The entire variable domain, with the rest obtained from reference TRBV7-3 and TRBJ2-2, is as follows: GAGVSQTPSNKVTEKGKYVELRCDPISGHTALYWYRQSLGQGPEFLIYFQGTGAADDSGLPNDRFFAVRPEGSVSTLKIQRTERGDSAVYLCASSLIPGGAKTGELFFGEGSRLTVL.

This clonotype was seen ten or more times. This chain uses TRBV7-9 with TRBJ2-5; D remains unclear. The CDR3 sequence is 14 residues long. The V end was cut by 2 bases, the J end by 2 bases, with 9 bases between. Germline CDR1 and CDR2: SEHNR and FQNEAQ (reference sequence). This CDR3 reads CASSLSLGQETQYF. In DNA form, the CDR3 reads TGTGCCAGCAGCTTAAGTCTCGGACAAGAGACCCAGTACTTC.

This clonotype was recorded at least ten times. The chain uses TRBV28 and TRBJ1-6; TRBD1 is a possible D gene (5 bases). Trimming left V 3 bases short and J 10 bases short, with 16 bases between. Germline V gives CDR1 MDHEN, CDR2 SYDVKM. The CDR3 sequence is 15 residues long. CDR3 DNA: TGTGCCAGCAGTTTCGCCGGAGGGGCTCAGTCACCCCTCCACTTT. Its translation: CASSFAGGAQSPLHF.

This clonotype was seen more than once but under ten times. The J gene is TRBJ2-3, the V gene TRBV9, with 9 bases matching TRBD2. The germline gives CDR1 SGDLS, CDR2 YYNGEE. The CDR3 extends over 15 amino acids. The V segment lost 1 base and the J segment 3 bases; nucleotides outside the gene matches: 3. CDR3: CASSVISGGTDTQYF. The CDR3 DNA is TGTGCCAGCAGCGTAATCAGCGGGGGGACAGATACGCAGTATTTT.

This clonotype was observed a few times. In DNA form, the CDR3 reads TGTGCCAGCAGACCTCGGGACAGGTCGTCCTACAATGAGCAGTTCTTC. It specifies CASRPRDRSSYNEQFF. This chain links TRBV12-3 or TRBV12-4 with TRBJ2-1, with 8 bases that match TRBD1. V was clipped by 6 bases and J by 1 base; unmatched bases: 8. This CDR3 contains 16 residues.

The table lists this clonotype with many counts. The CDR3, as DNA: TGTGCCATCAGTGAGGGCTCCACCGACCTCTACGAGCAGTACGTC. Residues: CAISEGSTDLYEQYV. The J gene is TRBJ2-7, the V gene TRBV10-3; D is ambiguous. CDR1 is ENHRY, CDR2 SYGVKD, per germline. CDR3 size: 15 residues. V lost 2 bases, J lost 3 bases, and 14 bases lay in between.

This clonotype was seen at least ten times. This chain joins TRBV2 and TRBJ1-1; D remains unclear. There are 14 residues in the CDR3. Deletions cut 2 bases from V and 1 base from J, with 8 bases between. Germline-derived CDR1 and CDR2 are SNHLY and FYNNEI. The chain's CDR3 is CASSESVPNTEAFF. CDR3 DNA: TGTGCCAGCAGTGAAAGCGTACCGAACACTGAAGCTTTCTTT.

This clonotype came up many times. This rearrangement joins TRBV7-6 to TRBJ2-1, with 16 bases matching TRBD2. The CDR3 extends over 16 amino acids. V dropped 4 bases and J dropped 8; count of bases not matched to a gene: 5. The germline V gene encodes CDR1 SGHVS and CDR2 FNYEAQ. The CDR3 DNA reads TGTGCCAGCAGCTCGGGACTAGCGGGGGGGAGCGATGAGCAGTTCTTC. Protein: CASSSGLAGGSDEQFF.

The CDR3 DNA reads TGCAGTGCTCTCCGACGCGCGAAAGTAGATGGCTACACCTTC. Translating it yields CSALRRAKVDGYTF. This sequence joins TRBV20-1 and TRBJ1-2; no clear D. CDR3 size: 14 residues. V lost 5 bases and J lost 6, with 19 bases in between. Germline V CDR1 and CDR2: DFQATT, SNEGSKA (reference sequence).

This clonotype was recorded at least ten times. The chain uses TRBV20-1 and TRBJ1-6; the match to TRBD1 covers 8 bases. The V segment lost 5 bases and the J segment 5 bases; nucleotides outside the gene matches: 11. This CDR3 is 16 amino acids long. Germline V lookup: CDR1 DFQATT, CDR2 SNEGSKA (reference sequence). CDR3 nucleotide sequence: TGCAGTGCTCAACACCGGACAGGGACAAATAATTCACCCCTCCACTTT. This sequence encodes CSAQHRTGTNNSPLHF.